Sequencing of this T cell receptor beta chain was carried out in a study of blood T cell repertoires in COVID-19 (dated by TCRdb to 2020 to 2021). General notes on the study: Samples covering the acute and convalescent phases of COVID-19 were provided by collaborators in the United States, Italy and Spain. A freely available public database, intended as a resource for researchers studying the immune response to SARS-CoV-2, is where the repertoires were released. The prospective study material was composed of cDNA or gDNA derived from T cells, B-cell-depleted T cells, or PBMCs. Where HLA class I and class II types were available, the types were taken from metadata supplied by the sample provider, not from assay-based typing. The samples were drawn from the first 160 participants of the ongoing ImmuneRACE study and from some 1,300 subjects provided by 6 global collaborators. Subjects who had been exposed to COVID-19, were actively infected with it, or had recovered from it provided the deeply sampled blood TCRbeta repertoires that made up the dataset. Nearly every sample came with metadata listing a de-identified subject ID, COVID-19 status, age in years and sex.

About this clone: Its antigen is unknown. Per-base qualities were not stored, and no clone one base away is much larger.

General study outcomes and caveats: How much clinical and demographic metadata was included differed by source and by participant, and the metadata was provided uncurated.

Whole blood was collected in K2EDTA tubes by collaborating institutions according to the institutions' own protocols. For TCRbeta analysis, collaborators shipped samples in one of three forms: frozen whole blood, isolated PBMCs, or DNA extracted from either of those sample types. Trimming takes 6 bases from V and 7 bases from J, and the germline ends sit 19 bases apart. The germline V gene encodes CDR1 SGHRS and CDR2 YFSETQ. The CDR3 spans 14 residues, from the cysteine through the phenylalanine. Only the CDR3 region is kept as DNA, spanning 42 bases read in frame from base 1. The immunoSEQ Assay, a bias-controlled multiplex PCR, was used to amplify TCRbeta CDR3 regions from genomic DNA. The authors' analysis ran thus. The number of nucleated cells in each sample was estimated by amplification of reference gene primers within the assay. To quantify the absolute abundance of each unique TCRbeta CDR3 rearrangement, sequence reads were collapsed and filtered. For each sample, productive Simpson clonality was calculated as the square root of Simpson's diversity index over productive rearrangements. TCRdb took this table from immuneACCESS and kept in-frame rearrangements with V and J called. Such tables lack part of the clones; where checked against another copy, unresolved V genes explain under half of the gap, and the rest is unexplained. The DNA gave D and trimming, while V, J and clone size come from that table. The table for this sample lists about 220,000 clones; around 80% of them were counted only once. The ten top clones hold roughly 8.2% of the sample.

The receptor was isolated from a woman in her 50s with acute or convalescent COVID-19. The chain links TRBV5-1 with TRBJ1-1, with no confidently assigned D gene. Sequencing was performed on peripheral blood. The CDR3 corresponds to CASMSVGNGGEAFF. The DNA sequence reads TGCGCCAGCATGTCGGTGGGGAACGGAGGTGAAGCTTTCTTT.